This T cell receptor (beta chain) is drawn from a study of blood T cells in healthy people across ages. Concerning this clonotype: Its target is not known.

PCR was performed a second time for about 7 to 12 cycles using a sample-barcoded 5' primer and a J-beta primer mix. TCRdb re-derived calls from the 5' RACE reads in MiXCR, one entry per CDR3 protein. Here the sample spans some 1.5 million distinct CDR3 sequences, 28% being singletons. The study, taken as a whole, reports: Whereas aged donors had fewer naive CD4+ cells, long-lived donors had more of them and higher diversity.

Per germline, CDR1 SGHNT and CDR2 YYREEE (reference sequence). The CDR3 length is 18 residues. Trimming at V came to 1 base and at J to 3 bases, leaving 11 bases not matched to a gene. What was sequenced was blood. This chain joins TRBV5-4 and TRBJ2-5; TRBD2 agrees at 11 bases. This receptor was obtained from a woman aged 25 to 39 in good health. CDR3: CASSLSGPSGGNEETQYF. The CDR3 DNA reads TGTGCCAGCAGCTTGTCGGGTCCTAGCGGGGGGAATGAAGAGACCCAGTACTTC.